The 14 T cell receptor beta chains listed next were all sequenced from one sample in a study of blood T cell repertoires in COVID-19. TCRdb keeps only in-frame clones here, not all; method: immunoSEQ multiplex PCR. In the table there are 350,000 to 400,000 clones, around 90% of which are singletons. Source material: peripheral blood. The receptors originated from a man aged 18 to 29 with active or convalescent COVID-19.

This chain links TRBV6-1 with TRBJ2-7, with TRBD1 identical over 11 bases. Germline CDR1 is MNHNS and CDR2 is SASEGT. V was pared by 1 base and J by 2 bases, with 1 base of the junction left unmatched. The length of the CDR3 is 15 residues. As DNA, the CDR3 is TGTGCCAGCAGTGAAGGGACAGGGGGCCCCTACGAGCAGTACTTC. This codes for CASSEGTGGPYEQYF.

The rearrangement joins TRBV5-1 to TRBJ2-2, with 8 bases fitting TRBD1. Germline values: CDR1 SGHRS, CDR2 YFSETQ. V shed 4 bases and J 6 bases; nucleotides not matched to a gene: 14. This CDR3 has 17 residues. The chain's CDR3 is CASSRGVSGGEAGELFF. CDR3 DNA sequence: TGCGCCAGCAGCCGTGGGGTCTCAGGGGGCGAGGCCGGGGAGCTGTTTTTT.

The chain recombines TRBV12-3 or TRBV12-4 with TRBJ1-3; D gene uncertain. With 8 bases removed from V and 6 bases from J, the gap between germline ends came to 14 bases. CDR3 length equals 13 residues. The CDR3 coding sequence is TGTGCCAGCCGAAGCCCCGGAGCAAACACCATATATTTT. The encoded protein is CASRSPGANTIYF.

The chain employs TRBV25-1 and TRBJ2-7; TRBD1 agrees at 10 bases. The CDR3 consists of 14 residues. V lost 3 bases, J lost 3 bases, and 2 bases stayed unmatched. The germline CDR1 and CDR2 sequences are MGHDK and SYGVNS. CDR3 nucleotide sequence: TGTGCCAGCAGTGAGGGGACAGGGGACTACGAGCAGTACTTC. This sequence encodes CASSEGTGDYEQYF.

V usage is TRBV18 and J usage is TRBJ2-4, with D possibly being TRBD2 (6 bases). CDR1 KGHSH and CDR2 LQKENI come from the germline V gene. V shed 3 bases and J shed 4 bases, with 16 bases lying between them. The length of the CDR3 is 16 residues. The CDR3 spells CASSPPGDGEKNIQYF. In nucleotides, the CDR3 is TGTGCCAGCTCACCTCCGGGGGACGGGGAAAAAAACATTCAGTACTTC.

The gene calls are TRBV29-1 and TRBJ1-1; possibly TRBD1 for D (6 bases). This CDR3 is built from 13 residues. Trimming shortened V by 5 bases and J by 7 bases, and 17 bases separated the two germline ends. Germline V gene sequence: CDR1 SQVTM, CDR2 ANQGSEA. Written as DNA, the CDR3 is TGCAGCGTTCCGTTTACAGGGACCGGTGAAGCTTTCTTT. Translating gives CSVPFTGTGEAFF.

This clone is a singleton in its sample. The genes are TRBV7-2 and TRBJ2-1; D possibly corresponds to TRBD1 (5 bases). Trimming removed 6 bases at V and 8 bases at J, with 17 bases between. CDR3 length: 14 amino acids. Germline CDR1 and CDR2: SGHTA and FQGNSA. The CDR3 DNA reads as TGTGCCAGCAGACGTCGTTCAGGGCTGGATGAGCAGTTCTTC. Encoded protein: CASRRRSGLDEQFF.

V and J are TRBV5-5 and TRBJ2-7, with 7 bases that match TRBD1. The V segment lost 0 bases and the J segment 3 bases; nucleotides outside the gene matches: 3. The germline CDR1 and CDR2 sequences are SGHKS and YYEKEE (reference sequence). CDR3 length: 14 amino acids. The CDR3 DNA reads TGTGCCAGCAGCTTGGCGGGACAGAACTACGAGCAGTACTTC. Its protein product is CASSLAGQNYEQYF.

The J gene is TRBJ1-5, the V gene TRBV18; unclear D gene. The CDR3 is 13 residues long. Germline lookup yields CDR1 KGHSH and CDR2 LQKENI. V was pared by 3 bases and J by 5 bases, with 8 bases between. The chain's CDR3 is CASSPQRDQPQHF. In nucleotides, the CDR3 is TGTGCCAGCTCACCTCAGAGGGATCAGCCCCAGCATTTT. The full variable domain, rest sourced from reference TRBV18 and TRBJ1-5, is NAGVMQNPRHLVRRRGQEARLRCSPMKGHSHVYWYRQLPEEGLKFMVYLQKENIIDESGMPKERFSAEFPKEGPSILRIQQVVRGDSAAYFCASSPQRDQPQHFGDGTRLSIL.

Here the CDR3 DNA reads TGCGCCAGCAGCTTTCAGGGACAACGATCCGAGCAGTACTTC. This sequence encodes CASSFQGQRSEQYF. V and J are TRBV5-1 and TRBJ2-7; perhaps TRBD1 as D (6 bases). Germline V gene data show CDR1 as SGHRS and CDR2 as YFSETQ. The CDR3 contains 14 residues. Deletions cut 2 bases from V and 6 bases from J, with 15 bases between. Supplemented by reference TRBV5-1 and TRBJ2-7, the full variable domain reads KAGVTQTPRYLIKTRGQQVTLSCSPISGHRSVSWYQQTPGQGLQFLFEYFSETQRNKGNFPGRFSGRQFSNSRSEMNVSTLELGDSALYLCASSFQGQRSEQYFGPGTRLTVT.

The rearrangement uses TRBV6-5 and TRBJ1-1; no clear D gene. V was clipped by 4 bases and J by 2 bases, with 14 bases between them. Germline-derived CDR1 and CDR2 are MNHEY and SVGAGI. The length of the CDR3 is 15 residues. Here the CDR3 DNA reads TGTGCCAGCAGTTCGTCGCCAGGACTAAACACTGAAGCTTTCTTT. Protein sequence: CASSSSPGLNTEAFF.

Points on this clone: Other DNA variants within this sample encode the same CDR3. The chain joins TRBV5-1 to TRBJ2-1, with 9 bases matching TRBD1. The CDR3 contains 14 residues. V lost 2 bases and J lost 4; bases outside the gene matches: 1. Germline V gene lookup returns CDR1 SGHRS and CDR2 YFSETQ. Written as DNA, the CDR3 is TGCGCCAGCAGCTTCGGGACAGGGTACAATGAGCAGTTCTTC. Encoded protein: CASSFGTGYNEQFF.

The rearrangement joins TRBV27 to TRBJ2-7, with TRBD1 matching 9 bases. The CDR3 sequence is 16 residues long. CDR1 and CDR2 from the germline V gene are MNHEY and SMNVEV (reference sequence). The V and J ends lost 0 bases and 4 bases, in that order; junction bases with no gene match: 7. CDR3 DNA sequence: TGTGCCAGCAGTTTATCGTCCGGGACAGGGATTTACGAGCAGTACTTC. This translates into CASSLSSGTGIYEQYF.

A single count supports this clone. The rearrangement uses TRBV19 and TRBJ2-7, with 7 nucleotides matching TRBD1. Germline V gene sequence: CDR1 LNHDA, CDR2 SQIVND (reference sequence). This CDR3 is 14 amino acids long. V shed 5 bases and J 4 bases; nucleotides not matched to a gene: 8. The CDR3 coding sequence is TGTGCCAGTAGTTCGGCAGGGGGTATGTACGAGCAGTACTTC. It translates to CASSSAGGMYEQYF.